The rows below give T cell receptor beta chains drawn from one sample of a study of T cells in Graves' hyperthyroidism and ophthalmopathy. From the multiplex PCR reads, TCRdb called clonotypes with MiXCR, one entry per CDR3 protein. The sample has around 380,000 distinct CDR3 sequences, roughly 13% seen once. Sequenced: blood. The origin of the receptors is a man aged 30-40 years with Graves' hyperthyroidism that later progressed to Graves' ophthalmopathy. Both conserved end residues are trimmed from each CDR3. D genes are given only for firm matches. Clone size is stated in some rows and not others, as once, few, many or a class when expanded.

J gene | clone size | D gene | V gene | CDR3 protein
TRBJ2-7 | many | TRBD1 | TRBV28 | ASTQQGYEQY
TRBJ1-2 | few | NA | TRBV2 | ASHWLNYGHT
TRBJ1-1 | many | TRBD1 | TRBV20-1 | SAPDRETEAF
TRBJ2-5 | NA | NA | TRBV2 | ASRVQGGGETQY
TRBJ2-7 | many | NA | TRBV20-1 | SAGGPTYEQY
TRBJ2-5 | NA | NA | TRBV9 | ASSVVGSGQETQY
TRBJ1-1 | many | NA | TRBV6-1 | ASSEQPLGGRTEAF
TRBJ2-7 | many | TRBD1 | TRBV5-6 | ASSLSLTGAHEQY
TRBJ2-1 | NA | NA | TRBV5-1 | ASSLLDRSSYNEQF
TRBJ1-2 | NA | TRBD1 | TRBV10-3 | AIIADRGYGYT
TRBJ1-2 | NA | TRBD1 | TRBV5-1 | ASRYGQGALGYT
TRBJ1-4 | many | NA | TRBV28 | ASRVTGRTNEKLF
TRBJ2-7 | NA | TRBD1 | TRBV24-1 | AISTGQGAREQY
TRBJ2-4 | many | NA | TRBV20-1 | SAGIKNIQY
TRBJ2-7 | many | NA | TRBV11-2 | ASSLTSPYEQY
TRBJ2-2 | many | NA | TRBV28 | ASSLSLTGELF
TRBJ2-5 | few | NA | TRBV5-4 | ASSDSRGPRGETQY
TRBJ2-1 | many | TRBD1 | TRBV7-3 | ASSPTDRGESSYNEQF
TRBJ1-1 | many | NA | TRBV11-2 | ASSLATMIEAF
TRBJ2-2 | many | NA | TRBV20-1 | SAGRGMNTGELF
TRBJ1-5 | NA | NA | TRBV30 | AWKKGGQPQH
TRBJ1-1 | many | NA | TRBV18 | ASSPKGHRKTEAF
TRBJ2-1 | NA | NA | TRBV19 | ASSILGIGYNEQF
TRBJ1-1 | many | NA | TRBV20-1 | SAIPRQPMNTEAF
TRBJ2-5 | many | TRBD2 | TRBV7-2 | ASSLRGGGGRTQY
TRBJ1-4 | many | NA | TRBV20-1 | SASRPEDEKLF
TRBJ1-6 | many | NA | TRBV3-1 | ASSRTLIDSPLH
TRBJ1-3 | NA | NA | TRBV27 | ASSLKGAGNTIY
TRBJ1-1 | many | TRBD1 | TRBV7-9 | ASSQGQTNTEAF
TRBJ2-3 | few | TRBD1 | TRBV29-1 | SVSRPGQGSTDTQY
TRBJ2-1 | NA | NA | TRBV11-2 | ASSLEPGADEQF
TRBJ1-1 | many | TRBD1 | TRBV3-1 | ASSQPYSGGTEAF
TRBJ2-1 | few | TRBD2 | TRBV6-2/TRBV6-3 | ASTSRGGGRGEQF
TRBJ1-1 | NA | NA | TRBV5-6 | ASSLSLMNTEAF
TRBJ2-7 | once | TRBD2 | TRBV6-1 | DSSPWGGSYEQY
TRBJ2-7 | many | TRBD1 | TRBV20-1 | SARIFRDRRIEQY
TRBJ2-1 | few | TRBD2 | TRBV7-3 | ASSYQAGGPNNEQF
TRBJ2-1 | many | NA | TRBV7-6 | ASSLDVFPSYNEQF
TRBJ1-3 | many | TRBD1 | TRBV28 | ASSFLDRVSGNTIY
TRBJ2-7 | many | TRBD1 | TRBV29-1 | SVEGQGAYEQY
TRBJ2-1 | few | NA | TRBV13 | ASSPRGSAYNEQF
TRBJ2-2 | NA | NA | TRBV10-2 | ASSPKIDTGELF
TRBJ2-6 | many | NA | TRBV15 | ATSRDRDSGANVLT
TRBJ1-1 | many | NA | TRBV5-1 | ASRGEMHTEAF
TRBJ2-2 | many | NA | TRBV30 | AWSAPGLNTGELF
TRBJ2-7 | many | NA | TRBV6-1 | ASSELHYEQY
TRBJ2-5 | NA | NA | TRBV7-2 | ASSSPGTQY
TRBJ2-2 | many | NA | TRBV7-2 | ASSLAGAGTGELF
TRBJ1-6 | NA | TRBD1 | TRBV6-1 | ASSFEQGNYSPLH
TRBJ2-3 | many | NA | TRBV7-8 | ASSSLASTDTQY
TRBJ1-1 | medium-sized | TRBD1 | TRBV2 | ATQGGGGLEAF
TRBJ2-1 | NA | TRBD2 | TRBV6-1 | ASRRGGLYEQF